This T cell receptor beta chain was captured by sequencing in a study of cytomegalovirus exposure and HLA in healthy donors. Study-level results: The authors later found HLA-associated TCR beta chains more clonally expanded than equally common others. Both high specificity and high sensitivity reportedly marked the classifier's diagnosis of cytomegalovirus status. Most TCR sequences were rare, but some public TCRs occurred in many donors.

Worth noting for this clone: What it binds is unknown.

The trim removed 2 bases at V and 8 bases at J, leaving 14 bases unmatched. In germline, CDR1 is MDHEN, CDR2 SYDVKM. The length of the CDR3 is 17 residues. PCR amplification relied on 60 Vbeta primers (plus 13 Jbeta primers). Sequenced by immunoSEQ multiplex PCR; TCRdb stores in-frame clones only, minus some. Here the sample spans over 150,000 clones, 74% being singletons. Sequencing was performed on PBMCs. The sequence came from a man aged 30-40 years in good health and CMV-seronegative. The chain is built from TRBV28 and TRBJ1-1; the match to TRBD1 covers 10 bases. The CDR3 nucleotides are TGTGCCAGCAGTTTAGATGAGACAGGGGGCCCCTCGCCGGAAGCTTTCTTT. This encodes CASSLDETGGPSPEAFF.